This entry describes one T cell receptor beta chain. No cognate antigen has been identified for it. It has no much larger one-base neighbor in the sample; base qualities were not kept. The CDR3, from cysteine to phenylalanine, totals 13 residues. The read is trimmed to its CDR3 DNA, 39 bases read in frame from base 1. At the junction V is shortened by 5 bases and J by 15 bases, with 20 bases in between. Looking up the germline V gene yields CDR1 SNHLY and CDR2 FYNNEI. This entry comes from a study of Tregs in tolerant kidney transplant recipients (dated by TCRdb to the late 2010s). At the level of the whole study: The transplants used related donors with nonmyeloablative bone marrow transplantation, and mixed chimerism in the human trials was transient. TCRbeta sequencing was used in the study to identify donor-specific regulatory T cells before combined kidney and bone marrow transplantation, and the identified cells were then tracked after transplant.

What the time point label conveys for this sample: blood sample drawn before combined kidney and bone marrow transplant. Unstimulated Tregs (CD4+CD25+CD127-), CD4+ non-Tregs (CD4+CD25-), CD4 and CD8 cells were FACS-sorted from thawed PBMCs. Patients were several combined kidney and bone marrow transplant recipients from the ITN036ST trial, and only these trial subjects had samples available. Healthy control blood was separated into PBMCs by Ficoll density gradient and cryopreserved, and patient PBMCs were collected both before and after transplant. Study-level results and caveats: Donor-specific Treg expansion exceeded global Treg expansion in tolerant patients, suggesting antigen-driven rather than nonspecific expansion. Although technical replication error seemed to be minimal, the question of biological reproducibility was not addressed directly. Because only a small number of patients were included, the study had limitations, and the results will need to be validated in larger populations as well as under other immunosuppression protocols. Expanding Tregs with activated donor B cells appeared to identify the most biologically relevant and donor-specific TCRbeta repertoire. Because the PCR primers were changed over time for some patients, nucleotide-level comparison could not be performed across the samples from those patients.

Genomic DNA was extracted from sorted cells with the QIAGEN DNeasy Blood and Tissue Kit for TCRbeta CDR3 sequencing. High-throughput TCRbeta CDR3 sequencing, which included PCR amplification with bias correction and internal controls, was done commercially through immunoSEQ. Per the authors' processing: Unique productive TCRbeta sequences were defined by CDR3 nucleotide sequence when primers matched and otherwise by CDR3 amino acid sequence together with Vbeta and Jbeta genes. Sorting error was corrected by removing sequences shared between sorted populations at a frequency ratio of 2:1 or less, and the remaining shared sequences were assigned to the higher population. A sequence counted as donor-reactive if, in CFSE-low cells, the sequence had a frequency of at least 0.01% and was expanded at least 5-fold compared with unstimulated cells. Jensen-Shannon divergence, calculated on the top 100 TCRbeta sequences ranked by frequency, was used to quantify repertoire divergence. For samples with multiple sequencing runs, sorting error was corrected in each run separately before the runs were combined. This is the immuneACCESS table as TCRdb keeps it, with only in-frame sequences that have V and J called. A part of the clones is gone; compared with another copy, unresolved V genes explain less than half, and the rest is unexplained. V, J and clone size are taken as reported in that table, and D and trimming were inferred from the DNA itself. In all, the sample holds tens of thousands of clones, and 93% of those were seen once. 0.4% to 0.55% of the sample is taken by the ten largest.

The receptor chain draws on TRBV2 and TRBJ2-1, and possibly TRBD2, on 5 matching bases. Sample: CD4+ T cells from blood, taken before the transplant. The TCR sequence derives from a human donor who received a combined kidney and bone marrow transplant. At the DNA level, the sequence is TGTGCCAGCAGTAGCTCGACCCAACTGAGGGCGTTCTTC. It encodes CASSSSTQLRAFF. Joined to the reference TRBV2 and TRBJ2-1 proteins, this CDR3 gives the full variable domain: EPEVTQTPSHQVTQMGQEVILRCVPISNHLYFYWYRQILGQKVEFLVSFYNNEISEKSEIFDDQFSVERPDGSNFTLKIRSTKLEDSAMYFCASSSSTQLRAFFGPGTRLTVL.